This paragraph reports one T cell receptor (beta chain). The data derive from a study of blood T cell repertoires in COVID-19. Study summary: COVID-19 samples, acute and convalescent, were from the United States, Italy and Spain.

Study processing details: Reference gene primer amplification gave nucleated cell count estimates. TCRdb keeps only in-frame clones here, not all; method: immunoSEQ multiplex PCR. Clonal size and the V and J genes are those of that table, whereas D and trimming came from the DNA. This table holds about 410,000 clones, roughly 89% found once. Germline loops: CDR1 LNHDA, CDR2 SQIVND (reference sequence). The V gene end was trimmed by 4 bases and the J gene end by 3 bases; junction bases not matched to a gene: 5. CDR3 length: 14 residues. The gene calls are TRBV19 and TRBJ1-2, with TRBD1 matching over 7 bases. Sequencing was done on a sample of PBMCs or T cells enriched from blood (not recorded which). The TCR comes from a woman under 40 who had recovered from COVID-19. The CDR3 sequence is CASSTGGWDYGYTF. CDR3 sequence (DNA): TGTGCCAGTAGTACAGGGGGTTGGGACTATGGCTACACCTTC.